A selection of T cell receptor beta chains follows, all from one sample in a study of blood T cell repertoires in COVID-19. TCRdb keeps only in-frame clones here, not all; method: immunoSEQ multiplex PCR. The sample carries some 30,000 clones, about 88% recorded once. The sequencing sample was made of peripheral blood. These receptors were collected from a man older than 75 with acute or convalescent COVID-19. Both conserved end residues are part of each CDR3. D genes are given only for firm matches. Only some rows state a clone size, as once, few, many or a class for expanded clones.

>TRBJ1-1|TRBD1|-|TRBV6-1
CASSDRQDRGYTEAFF
TGTGCCAGCAGTGATCGACAGGACAGGGGGTACACTGAAGCTTTCTTT
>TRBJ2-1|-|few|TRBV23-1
CASSHPPRGLPSPRGDEQFF
TGCGCCAGCAGTCACCCTCCCCGGGGGCTCCCTTCCCCTCGGGGGGATGAGCAGTTCTTC
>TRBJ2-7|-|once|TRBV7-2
CASSPNGLASTYEQYF
TGTGCCAGCAGCCCGAACGGGCTAGCGTCAACCTACGAGCAGTACTTC
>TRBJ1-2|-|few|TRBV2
CASSENRLYGYTF
TGTGCCAGCAGTGAAAACAGATTATATGGCTACACCTTC
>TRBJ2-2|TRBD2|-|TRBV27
CASSPRTSGRYTGELFF
TGTGCCAGCAGTCCCCGCACTAGCGGGAGGTACACCGGGGAGCTGTTTTTT
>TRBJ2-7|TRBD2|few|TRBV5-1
CASSPGLAGDSYEQYF
TGCGCCAGCAGCCCCGGACTAGCGGGAGACTCCTACGAGCAGTACTTC
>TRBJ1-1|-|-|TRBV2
CASSARVRTEAFF
TGTGCCAGCAGTGCTCGGGTCCGCACTGAAGCTTTCTTT
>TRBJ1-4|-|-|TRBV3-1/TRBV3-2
CASSQGQMPNEKLFF
TGTGCCAGCAGCCAGGGACAAATGCCTAATGAAAAACTGTTTTTT
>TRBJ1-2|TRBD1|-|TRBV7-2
CASSLQGDSYGYTF
TGTGCCAGCAGCTTACAGGGGGACAGCTATGGCTACACCTTC
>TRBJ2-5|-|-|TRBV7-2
CASSLDRQETQYF
TGTGCCAGCAGCTTAGACAGACAAGAGACCCAGTACTTC
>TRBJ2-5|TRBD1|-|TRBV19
CASSSTGTGDETQYF
TGTGCCAGTAGTTCCACCGGGACAGGGGACGAGACCCAGTACTTC
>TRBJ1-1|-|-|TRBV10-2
CASITGVGTEAFF
TGCGCCAGTATTACGGGGGTGGGCACTGAAGCTTTCTTT
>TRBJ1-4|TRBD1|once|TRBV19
CASSTATGVREKLFF
TGTGCCAGTAGTACGGCCACAGGGGTCCGAGAAAAACTGTTTTTT
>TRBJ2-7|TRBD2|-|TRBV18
CASSPIDGTSGRPRNGEQYF
TGTGCCAGCTCACCTATCGATGGGACTAGCGGGAGACCAAGGAACGGGGAGCAGTACTTC
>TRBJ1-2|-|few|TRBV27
CASSSTSGFYGYTF
TGTGCCAGCAGTTCGACTTCAGGGTTTTATGGCTACACCTTC
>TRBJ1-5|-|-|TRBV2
CASRRSFNQPQHF
TGTGCCAGCAGGCGGTCCTTCAATCAGCCCCAGCATTTT
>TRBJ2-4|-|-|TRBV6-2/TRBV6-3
CASSTSLNRARGAKNIQYF
TGTGCCAGCAGTACGTCTTTGAACAGGGCGCGTGGAGCCAAAAACATTCAGTACTTC
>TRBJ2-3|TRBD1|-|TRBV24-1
CATSSQGADTQYF
TGTGCCACCAGTAGTCAGGGGGCAGATACGCAGTATTTT
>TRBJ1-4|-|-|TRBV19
CASTPLGGATNEKLFF
TGTGCCAGTACCCCTTTAGGGGGTGCAACTAATGAAAAACTGTTTTTT
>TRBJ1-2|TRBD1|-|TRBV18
CASSLNRGPNYGYTF
TGTGCCAGCTCACTCAACAGGGGTCCGAACTATGGCTACACCTTC
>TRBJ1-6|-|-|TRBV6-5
CASTWGGLASPLHF
TGTGCCAGCACATGGGGGGGGTTGGCTTCACCCCTCCACTTT
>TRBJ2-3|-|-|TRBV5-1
CASYEQGTQYF
TGCGCCAGCTATGAGCAGGGTACGCAGTATTTT
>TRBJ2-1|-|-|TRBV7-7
CASSPLLVNEQFF
TGTGCCAGCAGCCCCCTACTAGTCAATGAGCAGTTCTTC
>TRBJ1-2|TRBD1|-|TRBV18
CASSGTGDDYGYTF
TGTGCCAGCTCCGGGACAGGGGATGACTATGGCTACACCTTC
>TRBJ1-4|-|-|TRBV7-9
CASSPSRDKNEKLFF
TGTGCCAGCAGCCCCTCCCGGGACAAAAATGAAAAACTGTTTTTT
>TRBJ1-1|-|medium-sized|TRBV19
CASSIPGKYTEAFF
TGTGCCAGTAGTATTCCGGGAAAGTACACTGAAGCTTTCTTT
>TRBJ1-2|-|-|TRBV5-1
CASSLALTGYGYTF
TGCGCCAGCAGCTTGGCCTTGACTGGCTATGGCTACACCTTC
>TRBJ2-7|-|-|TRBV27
CASRRGHTGTYEQYF
TGTGCCAGTAGGCGGGGGCATACAGGGACCTACGAGCAGTACTTC
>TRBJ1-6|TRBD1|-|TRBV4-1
CASSLGQGRANSPLHF
TGCGCCAGCAGCCTAGGACAGGGAAGGGCAAATTCACCCCTCCACTTT
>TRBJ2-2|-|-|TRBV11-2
CASSLGGRVNTGELFF
TGTGCCAGCAGCTTAGGGGGGCGAGTGAACACCGGGGAGCTGTTTTTT
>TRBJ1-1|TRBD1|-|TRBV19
CASSIHPGQGGRNEAFF
TGTGCCAGTAGTATCCACCCTGGACAGGGTGGAAGGAATGAAGCTTTCTTT
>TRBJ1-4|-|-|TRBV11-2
CASSPQSAGGLAKLFF
TGTGCCAGCAGCCCCCAAAGTGCCGGGGGTTTAGCAAAACTGTTTTTT
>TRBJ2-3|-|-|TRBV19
CASSLDGKDTQYF
TGTGCCAGTAGCCTCGACGGGAAAGATACGCAGTATTTT
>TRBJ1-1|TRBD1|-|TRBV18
CASSPSTGVDTEAFF
TGTGCCAGCTCACCTTCGACAGGGGTGGACACTGAAGCTTTCTTT
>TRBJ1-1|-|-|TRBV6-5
CASSYSRQVNTEAFF
TGTGCCAGCAGTTACTCCAGACAGGTGAACACTGAAGCTTTCTTT
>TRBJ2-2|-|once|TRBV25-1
CASSESGGMPGELFF
TGTGCCAGCAGTGAATCCGGCGGTATGCCCGGGGAGCTGTTTTTT
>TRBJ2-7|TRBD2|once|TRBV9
CASSPGIAGGYEQYF
TGTGCCAGCAGCCCCGGGATAGCGGGAGGGTACGAGCAGTACTTC
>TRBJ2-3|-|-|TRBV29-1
CSVDLAGADTQYF
TGCAGCGTTGACTTGGCGGGGGCTGATACGCAGTATTTT
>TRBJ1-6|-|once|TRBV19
CASSVGTENSPLHF
TGTGCCAGTAGTGTCGGGACTGAGAATTCACCCCTCCACTTT
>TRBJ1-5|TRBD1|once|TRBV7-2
CATAAGTGVNQPQHF
TGTGCCACAGCGGCCGGGACAGGGGTAAATCAGCCCCAGCATTTT
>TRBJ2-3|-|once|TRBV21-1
CASSNGIRDSYYTDTQYF
TGTGCCAGCAGCAATGGGATTCGGGACAGTTATTACACAGATACGCAGTATTTT
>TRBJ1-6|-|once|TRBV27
CASSSGTRDSPLHF
TGTGCCAGCAGTTCGGGAACACGAGATTCACCCCTCCACTTT
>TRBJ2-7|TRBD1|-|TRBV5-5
CASSWWDRGYEQYF
TGTGCCAGCAGCTGGTGGGACAGGGGTTACGAGCAGTACTTC
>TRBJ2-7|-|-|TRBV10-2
CASRRFGLYEQYF
TGCGCCAGCCGCAGGTTCGGTTTATACGAGCAGTACTTC
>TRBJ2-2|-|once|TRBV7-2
CASSLFASMTGELFF
TGTGCCAGCAGCTTATTCGCTAGCATGACCGGGGAGCTGTTTTTT
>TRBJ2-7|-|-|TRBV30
CAWSVLGDSYEQYF
TGTGCCTGGAGTGTACTAGGTGACTCCTACGAGCAGTACTTC
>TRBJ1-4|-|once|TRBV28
CASSSDGGFEKLFF
TGTGCCAGCAGCAGTGACGGGGGTTTTGAAAAACTGTTTTTT
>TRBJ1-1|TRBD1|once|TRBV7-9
CASSLTGLNTEAFF
TGTGCCAGCAGCTTGACAGGGCTGAACACTGAAGCTTTCTTT
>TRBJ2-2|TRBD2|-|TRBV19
CASSPPLGRTSGRSGELFF
TGTGCCAGTAGCCCCCCCCTAGGTCGGACTAGCGGGAGGTCCGGGGAGCTGTTTTTT
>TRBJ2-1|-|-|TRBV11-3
CASSFSAEYEQFF
TGTGCCAGCAGCTTCTCGGCGGAATATGAGCAGTTCTTC
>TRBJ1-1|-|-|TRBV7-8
CASSLVSDSEAFF
TGTGCCAGCAGCTTAGTTTCGGACAGTGAAGCTTTCTTT
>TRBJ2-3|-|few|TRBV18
CASSIAGLSTDTQYF
TGTGCCAGCTCAATAGCCGGGTTGAGCACAGATACGCAGTATTTT
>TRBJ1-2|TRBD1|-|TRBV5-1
CASSLDSSGQGHGYTF
TGCGCCAGCAGCTTGGATAGTTCGGGACAGGGCCATGGCTACACCTTC
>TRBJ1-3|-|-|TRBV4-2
CASSQPTLDSGAAGNTIYF
TGTGCCAGCAGCCAACCTACCCTCGACAGTGGGGCGGCTGGAAACACCATATATTTT
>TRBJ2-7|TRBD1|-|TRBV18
CASSPRTGELYEQYF
TGTGCCAGCTCACCAAGGACAGGGGAACTCTACGAGCAGTACTTC
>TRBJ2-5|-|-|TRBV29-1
CSVNTQETQYF
TGCAGCGTTAACACCCAAGAGACCCAGTACTTC
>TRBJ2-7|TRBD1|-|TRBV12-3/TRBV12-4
CASSLGTGAEQYF
TGTGCCAGCAGTTTGGGGACAGGGGCCGAGCAGTACTTC
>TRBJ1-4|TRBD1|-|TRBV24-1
CATSDGTGGNEKLFF
TGTGCCACCAGTGATGGGACAGGGGGGAATGAAAAACTGTTTTTT
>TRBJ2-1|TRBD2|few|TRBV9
CASSALTSGRANEQFF
TGTGCCAGCAGCGCCCTGACTAGCGGGAGGGCCAATGAGCAGTTCTTC